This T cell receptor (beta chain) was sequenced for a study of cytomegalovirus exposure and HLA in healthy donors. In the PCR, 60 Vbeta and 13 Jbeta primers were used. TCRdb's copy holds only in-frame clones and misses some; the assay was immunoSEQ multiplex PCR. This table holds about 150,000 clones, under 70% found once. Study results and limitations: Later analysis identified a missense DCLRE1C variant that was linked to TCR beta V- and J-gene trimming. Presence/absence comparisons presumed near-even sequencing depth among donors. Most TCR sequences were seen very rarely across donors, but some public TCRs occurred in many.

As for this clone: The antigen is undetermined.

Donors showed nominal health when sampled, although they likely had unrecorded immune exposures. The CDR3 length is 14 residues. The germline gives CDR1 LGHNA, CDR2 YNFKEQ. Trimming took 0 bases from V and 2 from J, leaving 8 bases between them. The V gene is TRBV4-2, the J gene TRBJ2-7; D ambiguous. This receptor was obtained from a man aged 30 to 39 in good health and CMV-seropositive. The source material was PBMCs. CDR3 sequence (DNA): TGTGCCAGCAGCCAAGAAAGCCTAGCCTACGAGCAGTACTTC. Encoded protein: CASSQESLAYEQYF.